This is a list of T cell receptor beta chains from one sample in a study of T cell responses to AZD1222 COVID-19 vaccine. The repertoire was sequenced with immunoSEQ multiplex PCR; TCRdb's copy has only in-frame clones and lacks some. The data contain 90,000 or so clones, 75% to 90% of them singletons. Source: peripheral blood, taken on day 0 of AZD1222 vaccination. The receptors originated from an adult in good health. The CDR3 runs from the conserved cysteine through the conserved F or W. D genes are given only for firm matches. Clone size, where shown, is once, few, many, or a class for clones that have expanded.

TRBD1 | TRBJ1-1 | NA | TRBV7-8 | TGTGCCAGCAGCTCGGACAGGGTCAACACTGAAGCTTTCTTT | CASSSDRVNTEAFF
TRBD1 | TRBJ1-4 | NA | TRBV7-9 | TGTGCCAGCAGCTTTTTCGGGACAGGGGGCTTCACAACTAATGAAAAACTGTTTTTT | CASSFFGTGGFTTNEKLFF
NA | TRBJ1-5 | NA | TRBV18 | TGTGCCAGCTCACCACCTAGCAATCAGCCCCAGCATTTT | CASSPPSNQPQHF
TRBD1 | TRBJ2-7 | NA | TRBV6-5 | TGTGCCACCCGTCGGACAGGGGATACTTACGAGCAGTACTTC | CATRRTGDTYEQYF
NA | TRBJ1-5 | once | TRBV2 | TGTGCCAGCAGGAGGGGGGCGCGAGGCAATCAGCCCCAGCATTTT | CASRRGARGNQPQHF
NA | TRBJ1-1 | NA | TRBV14 | TGTGCCAGCAGCCAAGTCGGTGAAGCTTTCTTT | CASSQVGEAFF
TRBD2 | TRBJ2-3 | NA | TRBV6-5 | TGTGCCAGCACCCCTAGCGGGGTTAGCACAGATACGCAGTATTTT | CASTPSGVSTDTQYF
NA | TRBJ2-3 | NA | TRBV7-9 | TGTGCCAGCAGCTTTAGGCCAGATTCATTCTCCACAGATACGCAGTATTTT | CASSFRPDSFSTDTQYF
TRBD1 | TRBJ1-3 | many | TRBV2 | TGTGCCAGCAGGCCACAGGGGCCTGGAAACACCATATATTTT | CASRPQGPGNTIYF
NA | TRBJ2-1 | NA | TRBV27 | TGTGCCAGCAGTCCCTCCCCGAGCTCCTACAATGAGCAGTTCTTC | CASSPSPSSYNEQFF
NA | TRBJ1-1 | NA | TRBV6-6 | TGTGCCAGCAGTGCAGGGGTTGGCACTGAAGCTTTCTTT | CASSAGVGTEAFF
TRBD1 | TRBJ1-2 | NA | TRBV5-6 | TGTGCCAGCAGCCCGGGACAGTCCTATGGCTACACCTTC | CASSPGQSYGYTF
NA | TRBJ1-3 | NA | TRBV7-2 | TGTGCCAGCAGGAGGACAGCAATCTCTGGAAACACCATATATTTT | CASRRTAISGNTIYF
NA | TRBJ1-6 | NA | TRBV12-3/TRBV12-4 | TGTGCCAGCAGTCAACTACAAGTTTCACCCCTCCACTTT | CASSQLQVSPLHF